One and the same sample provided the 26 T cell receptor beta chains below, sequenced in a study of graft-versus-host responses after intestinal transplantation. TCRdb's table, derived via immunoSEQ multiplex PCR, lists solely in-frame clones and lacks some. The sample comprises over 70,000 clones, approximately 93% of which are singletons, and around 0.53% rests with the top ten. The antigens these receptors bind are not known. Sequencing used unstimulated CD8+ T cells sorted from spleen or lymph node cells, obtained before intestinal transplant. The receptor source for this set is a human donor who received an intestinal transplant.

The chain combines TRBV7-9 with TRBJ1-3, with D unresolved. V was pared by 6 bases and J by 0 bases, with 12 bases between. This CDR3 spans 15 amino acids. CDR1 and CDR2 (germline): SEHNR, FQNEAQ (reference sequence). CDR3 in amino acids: CASSQATSSGNTIYF. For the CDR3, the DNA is TGTGCCAGCAGTCAGGCAACGAGCTCTGGAAACACCATATATTTT.

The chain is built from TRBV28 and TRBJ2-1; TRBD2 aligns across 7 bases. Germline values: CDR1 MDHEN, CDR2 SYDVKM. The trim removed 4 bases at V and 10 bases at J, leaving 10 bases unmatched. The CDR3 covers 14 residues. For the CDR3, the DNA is TGTGCCAGCAGTTCATTATACCCGGGACTAGAGCAGTTCTTC. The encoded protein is CASSSLYPGLEQFF.

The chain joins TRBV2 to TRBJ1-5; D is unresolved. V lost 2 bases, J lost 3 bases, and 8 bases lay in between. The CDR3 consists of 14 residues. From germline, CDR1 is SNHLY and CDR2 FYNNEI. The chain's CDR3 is CASSESYHNQPQHF. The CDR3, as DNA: TGTGCCAGCAGTGAATCCTACCACAATCAGCCCCAGCATTTT.

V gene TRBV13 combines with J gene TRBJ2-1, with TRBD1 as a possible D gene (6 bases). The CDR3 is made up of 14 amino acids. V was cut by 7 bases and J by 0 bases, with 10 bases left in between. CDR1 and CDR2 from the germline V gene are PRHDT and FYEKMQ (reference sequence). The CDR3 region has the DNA TGTGCCAGCACGGACAGAAGCTCCTACAATGAGCAGTTCTTC. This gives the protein CASTDRSSYNEQFF.

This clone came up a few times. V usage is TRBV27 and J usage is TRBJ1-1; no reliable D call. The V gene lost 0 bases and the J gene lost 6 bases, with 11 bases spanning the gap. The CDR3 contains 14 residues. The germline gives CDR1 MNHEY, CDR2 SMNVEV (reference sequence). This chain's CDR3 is CASSLSRGLPEAFF. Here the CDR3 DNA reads TGTGCCAGCAGTTTATCTCGGGGTCTGCCTGAAGCTTTCTTT.

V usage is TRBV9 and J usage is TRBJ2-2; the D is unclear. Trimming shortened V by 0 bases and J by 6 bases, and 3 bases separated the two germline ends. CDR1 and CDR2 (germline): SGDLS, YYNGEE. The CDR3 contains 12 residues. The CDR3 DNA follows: TGTGCCAGCAGCGTAGAACCCGGGGAGCTGTTTTTT. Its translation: CASSVEPGELFF.

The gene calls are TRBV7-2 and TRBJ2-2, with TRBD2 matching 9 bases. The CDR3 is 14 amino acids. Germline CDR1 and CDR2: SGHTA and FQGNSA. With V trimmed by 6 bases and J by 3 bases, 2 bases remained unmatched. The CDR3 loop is CASRLAGHTGELFF. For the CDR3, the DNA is TGTGCCAGCAGACTAGCGGGCCACACCGGGGAGCTGTTTTTT.

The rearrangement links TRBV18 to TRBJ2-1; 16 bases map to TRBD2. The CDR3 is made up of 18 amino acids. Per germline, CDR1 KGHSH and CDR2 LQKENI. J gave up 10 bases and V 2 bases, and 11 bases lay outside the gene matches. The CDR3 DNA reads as TGTGCCAGCTCACCATCCGGGACTAGCGGGAGGGCCCTCTGGGAGCAGTTCTTC. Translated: CASSPSGTSGRALWEQFF.

The chain's CDR3 is CASSGVSSYNEQFF. DNA of the CDR3: TGTGCCAGCAGTGGGGTAAGCTCCTACAATGAGCAGTTCTTC. The gene calls are TRBV2 and TRBJ2-1; no firm D call. There are 14 residues in the CDR3. Trimming shortened V by 4 bases and J by 0 bases, and 7 bases separated the two germline ends. CDR1 is SNHLY and CDR2 is FYNNEI in the germline V gene.

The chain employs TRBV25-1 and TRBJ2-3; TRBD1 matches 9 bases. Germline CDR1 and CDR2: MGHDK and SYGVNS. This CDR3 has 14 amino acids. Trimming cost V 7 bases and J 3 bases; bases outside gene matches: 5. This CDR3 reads CASTGTGWTDTQYF. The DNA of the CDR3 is TGTGCCAGCACTGGGACAGGGTGGACAGATACGCAGTATTTT.

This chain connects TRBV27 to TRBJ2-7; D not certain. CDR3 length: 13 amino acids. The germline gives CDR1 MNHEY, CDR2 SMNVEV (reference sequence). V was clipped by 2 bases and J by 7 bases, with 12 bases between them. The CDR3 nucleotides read TGTGCCAGCAGTTTAACTGGGGTCCGGGAGCAGTACTTC. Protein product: CASSLTGVREQYF.

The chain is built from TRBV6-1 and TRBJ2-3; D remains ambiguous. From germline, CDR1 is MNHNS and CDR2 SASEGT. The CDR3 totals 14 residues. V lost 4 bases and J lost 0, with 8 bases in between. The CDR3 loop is CASSGGLSTDTQYF. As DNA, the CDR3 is TGTGCCAGCAGTGGTGGCTTGAGCACAGATACGCAGTATTTT.

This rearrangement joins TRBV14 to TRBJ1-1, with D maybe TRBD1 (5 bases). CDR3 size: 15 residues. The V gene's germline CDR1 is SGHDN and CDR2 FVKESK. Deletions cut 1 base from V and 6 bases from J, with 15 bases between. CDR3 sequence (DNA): TGTGCCAGCAGCCAAGGCGTCGGGGCCCTCTCTGAAGCTTTCTTT. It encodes CASSQGVGALSEAFF.

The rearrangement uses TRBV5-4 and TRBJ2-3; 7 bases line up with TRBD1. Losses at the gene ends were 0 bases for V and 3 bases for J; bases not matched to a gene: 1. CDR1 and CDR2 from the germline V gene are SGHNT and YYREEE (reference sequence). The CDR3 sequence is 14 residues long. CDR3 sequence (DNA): TGTGCCAGCAGCTTGGACAGGGGAACAGATACGCAGTATTTT. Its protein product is CASSLDRGTDTQYF.

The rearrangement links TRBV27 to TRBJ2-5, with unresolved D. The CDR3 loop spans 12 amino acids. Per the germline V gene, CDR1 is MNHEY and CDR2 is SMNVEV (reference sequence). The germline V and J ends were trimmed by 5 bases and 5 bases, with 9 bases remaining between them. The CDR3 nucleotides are TGTGCCAGCAGTCCCCGTACGGAGACCCAGTACTTC. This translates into CASSPRTETQYF.

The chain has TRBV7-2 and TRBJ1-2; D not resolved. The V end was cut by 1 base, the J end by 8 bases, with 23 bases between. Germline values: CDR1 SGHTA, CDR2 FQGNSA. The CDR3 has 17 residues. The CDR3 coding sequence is TGTGCCAGCAGCTTAGGTATTAGCCTAGGTGAGGTCGGAGGCTACACCTTC. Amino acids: CASSLGISLGEVGGYTF.

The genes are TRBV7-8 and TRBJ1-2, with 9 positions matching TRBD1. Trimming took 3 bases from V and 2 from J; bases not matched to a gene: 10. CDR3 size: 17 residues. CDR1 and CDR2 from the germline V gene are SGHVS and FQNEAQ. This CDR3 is CASSLNRGRGKNYGYTF. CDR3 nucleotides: TGTGCCAGCAGCTTGAACAGGGGGCGTGGGAAAAACTATGGCTACACCTTC.

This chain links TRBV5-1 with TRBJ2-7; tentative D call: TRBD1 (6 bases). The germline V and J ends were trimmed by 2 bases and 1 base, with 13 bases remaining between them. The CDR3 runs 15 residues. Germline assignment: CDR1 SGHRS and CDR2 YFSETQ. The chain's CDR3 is CASSLGGGASYEQYF. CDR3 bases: TGCGCCAGCAGCTTAGGTGGGGGCGCTTCCTACGAGCAGTACTTC.

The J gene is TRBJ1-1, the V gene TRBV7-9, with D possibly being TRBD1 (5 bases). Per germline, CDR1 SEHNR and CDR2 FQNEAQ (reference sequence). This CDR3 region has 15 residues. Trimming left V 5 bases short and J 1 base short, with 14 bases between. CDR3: CASSLVGEENTEAFF. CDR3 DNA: TGTGCCAGCAGCCTCGTGGGGGAGGAGAACACTGAAGCTTTCTTT.

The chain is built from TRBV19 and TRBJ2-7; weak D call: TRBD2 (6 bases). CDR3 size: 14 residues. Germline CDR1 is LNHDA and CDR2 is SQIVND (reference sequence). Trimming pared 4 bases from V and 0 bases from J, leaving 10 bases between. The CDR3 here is CASSTGTFSYEQYF. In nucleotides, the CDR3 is TGTGCCAGTAGTACTGGGACTTTCTCCTACGAGCAGTACTTC.

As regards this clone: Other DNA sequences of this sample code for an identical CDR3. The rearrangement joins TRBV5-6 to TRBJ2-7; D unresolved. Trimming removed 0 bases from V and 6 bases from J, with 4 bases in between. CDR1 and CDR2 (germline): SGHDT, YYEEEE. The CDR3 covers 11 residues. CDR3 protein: CASSLAGEQYF. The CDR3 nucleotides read TGTGCCAGCAGCTTGGCGGGCGAGCAGTACTTC. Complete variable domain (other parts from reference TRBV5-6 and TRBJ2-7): DAGVTQSPTHLIKTRGQQVTLRCSPKSGHDTVSWYQQALGQGPQFIFQYYEEEERQRGNFPDRFSGHQFPNYSSELNVNALLLGDSALYLCASSLAGEQYFGPGTRLTVT.

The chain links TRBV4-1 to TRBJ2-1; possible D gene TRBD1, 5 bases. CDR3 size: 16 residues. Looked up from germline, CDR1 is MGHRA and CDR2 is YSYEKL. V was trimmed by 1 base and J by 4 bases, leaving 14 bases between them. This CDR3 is CASSQGQGSLYNEQFF. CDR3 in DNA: TGCGCCAGCAGCCAAGGCCAGGGCAGCCTATACAATGAGCAGTTCTTC.

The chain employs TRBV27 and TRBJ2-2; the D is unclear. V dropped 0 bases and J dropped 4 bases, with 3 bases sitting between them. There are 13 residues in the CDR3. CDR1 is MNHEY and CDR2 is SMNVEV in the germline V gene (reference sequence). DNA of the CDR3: TGTGCCAGCAGTTTATCGTCCACCGGGGAGCTGTTTTTT. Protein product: CASSLSSTGELFF.

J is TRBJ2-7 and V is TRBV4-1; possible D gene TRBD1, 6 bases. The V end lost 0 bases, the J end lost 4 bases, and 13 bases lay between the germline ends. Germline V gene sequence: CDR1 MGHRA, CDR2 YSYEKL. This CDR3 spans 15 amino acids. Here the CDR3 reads CASSQDGWGLYEQYF. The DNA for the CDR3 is TGCGCCAGCAGCCAAGACGGGTGGGGGCTATACGAGCAGTACTTC.

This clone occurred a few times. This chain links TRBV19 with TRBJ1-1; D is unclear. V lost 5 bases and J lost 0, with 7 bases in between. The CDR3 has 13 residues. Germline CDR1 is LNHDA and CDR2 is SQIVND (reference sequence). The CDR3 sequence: CASSSVMNTEAFF. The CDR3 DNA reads TGTGCCAGTAGTTCGGTCATGAACACTGAAGCTTTCTTT.

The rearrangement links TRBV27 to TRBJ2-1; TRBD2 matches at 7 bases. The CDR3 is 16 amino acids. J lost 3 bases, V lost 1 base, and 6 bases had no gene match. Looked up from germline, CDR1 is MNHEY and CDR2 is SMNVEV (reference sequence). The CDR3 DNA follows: TGTGCCAGCAGTTTATATGGGGGGGAAGTCTACAATGAGCAGTTCTTC. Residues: CASSLYGGEVYNEQFF.